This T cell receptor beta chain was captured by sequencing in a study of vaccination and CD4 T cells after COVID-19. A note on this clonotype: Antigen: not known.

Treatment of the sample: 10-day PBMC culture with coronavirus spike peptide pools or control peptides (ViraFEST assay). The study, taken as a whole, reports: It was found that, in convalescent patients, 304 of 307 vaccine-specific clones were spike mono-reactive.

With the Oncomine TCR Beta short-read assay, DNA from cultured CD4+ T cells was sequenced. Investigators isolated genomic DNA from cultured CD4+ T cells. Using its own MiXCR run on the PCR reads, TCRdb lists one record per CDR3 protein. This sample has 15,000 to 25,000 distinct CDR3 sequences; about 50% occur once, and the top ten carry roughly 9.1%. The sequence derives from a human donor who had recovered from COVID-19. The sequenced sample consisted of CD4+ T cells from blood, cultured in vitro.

The DNA for the CDR3 is TGCAGTGCTAGCCAGTTCGGACAAAAGGGGTTCTTC. This codes for CSASQFGQKGFF. The genes are TRBV20-1 and TRBJ2-1; D is perhaps TRBD1 (5 bases). The CDR3 sequence is 12 residues long. The germline CDR1 and CDR2 sequences are DFQATT and SNEGSKA (reference sequence). Trimming shortened V by 3 bases and J by 15 bases, and 18 bases separated the two germline ends.